The 22 T cell receptor beta chains given below trace back to one sample, sequenced in a study of neurological immune-mediated disorders. TCRdb analysed the 5' RACE reads with MiXCR anew, one entry per CDR3 protein. This sample has 40,000 to 50,000 distinct CDR3 sequences; about 2.5% occur once, and the top ten carry about 12%. Sequencing was performed on PBMCs. All receptors derive from a man aged 25 to 45 with multiple sclerosis.

This clonotype was observed many times. The V and J genes are TRBV20-1 and TRBJ2-1; a weak D match, TRBD1 (6 bases). The V gene's germline CDR1 is DFQATT and CDR2 SNEGSKA (reference sequence). This CDR3 is built from 14 residues. Trimming took off 3 bases at V and 4 bases at J, with 13 bases between the two ends. Here the CDR3 reads CSARNKDSYNEQFF. The CDR3 DNA follows: TGCAGTGCTAGGAACAAGGACAGTTACAATGAGCAGTTCTTC.

There are many counts of this clonotype. J is TRBJ2-1 and V is TRBV9; D might be TRBD2 (7 bases). CDR1 SGDLS and CDR2 YYNGEE come from the germline V gene. This CDR3 comprises 16 residues. Trimming removed 0 bases from V and 3 bases from J, with 13 bases in between. The CDR3 here is CASSVDGGRYYNEQFF. The CDR3, as DNA: TGTGCCAGCAGCGTAGACGGGGGGCGTTACTACAATGAGCAGTTCTTC.

This clonotype was detected many times. The chain recombines TRBV10-3 with TRBJ2-7, with 9 positions matching TRBD2. The CDR3 loop spans 17 amino acids. The germline V gene has CDR1 ENHRY and CDR2 SYGVKD. V was pared by 3 bases and J by 7 bases, with 16 bases of the junction left unmatched. The CDR3 protein is CAISDRDSGSRPGEQYF. Here the CDR3 DNA reads TGTGCCATCAGTGATCGGGATAGCGGGAGCCGACCCGGGGAGCAGTACTTC.

At least ten counts were recorded for this clonotype. The V call is TRBV20-1, the J call TRBJ2-3; possible D gene TRBD2, 6 bases. This CDR3 has 17 amino acids. CDR1 and CDR2 (germline): DFQATT, SNEGSKA (reference sequence). Trimming stripped 3 bases from V and 4 bases from J, with 23 bases between. CDR3 residues: CSARNPIRGGDSDTQYF. CDR3 nucleotide sequence: TGCAGTGCTAGGAACCCCATTCGGGGCGGGGACTCAGATACGCAGTATTTT.

This clonotype has a count of ten or more. This chain links TRBV3-1 with TRBJ2-2, with D possibly matching TRBD2 (6 bases). The CDR3 spans 15 residues. Deletions cut 0 bases from V and 3 bases from J, with 8 bases between. Germline CDR1 is LGHDT and CDR2 is YNNKEL (reference sequence). CDR3 residues: CASSQDPGDTGELFF. The CDR3 nucleotides are TGTGCCAGCAGCCAAGACCCGGGGGACACCGGGGAGCTGTTTTTT.

This clonotype came up many times. The rearrangement links TRBV7-9 to TRBJ2-7, with D unresolved. Germline V gene data show CDR1 as SEHNR and CDR2 as FQNEAQ (reference sequence). Trimming removed 3 bases at V and 2 bases at J, with 11 bases between. This CDR3 comprises 14 residues. CDR3 residues: CASSFGGPAYEQYF. DNA for the CDR3: TGTGCCAGCAGCTTCGGTGGGCCTGCCTACGAGCAGTACTTC.

This clonotype occurred many times. The chain is built from TRBV21-1 and TRBJ2-2; TRBD1 is taken as the D call from the table, unchecked against the DNA. TRBV21-1 corresponds to a pseudogene. This CDR3 spans 17 amino acids. As DNA, the CDR3 is TGTGCCAGCAGCAAAAGGAGGACAGGGGGCGCGTCCGGGGAGCTGTTTTTT. Protein: CASSKRRTGGASGELFF.

The table lists this clonotype with many counts. V is TRBV12-3 or TRBV12-4 and J is TRBJ2-5; D perhaps matches TRBD2 (5 bases). Trimming took off 5 bases at V and 0 bases at J, with 13 bases between the two ends. The CDR3 is 15 residues long. Here the CDR3 reads CASSPNDSDQETQYF. CDR3 coding DNA: TGTGCCAGCAGTCCAAACGATAGCGACCAAGAGACCCAGTACTTC.

This clonotype was counted many times. The chain carries TRBV20-1 and TRBJ2-7; 11 bases map to TRBD2. V was pared by 3 bases and J by 1 base, with 5 bases of the junction left unmatched. The CDR3 runs to 15 residues. Germline lookup yields CDR1 DFQATT and CDR2 SNEGSKA (reference sequence). This CDR3 is CSASGLAGGSYEQYF. For the CDR3, the DNA is TGCAGTGCTAGTGGGCTAGCGGGGGGTTCCTACGAGCAGTACTTC.

This clonotype has a count of ten or more. J is TRBJ2-1 and V is TRBV3-1, with D possibly being TRBD2 (5 bases). This CDR3 contains 13 residues. The V end was cut by 4 bases, the J end by 9 bases, with 13 bases between. Germline V gene sequence: CDR1 LGHDT, CDR2 YNNKEL (reference sequence). The CDR3 DNA follows: TGTGCCAGCAGCCCACCAGAGGGAAGTGAGCAGTTCTTC. Protein sequence: CASSPPEGSEQFF.

The table lists this clonotype with many counts. V and J are TRBV7-2 and TRBJ2-5; D tentatively reads TRBD1 or TRBD2 (6 bases each). Trimming stripped 3 bases from V and 5 bases from J, with 13 bases between. The CDR3 consists of 14 residues. Germline loops: CDR1 SGHTA, CDR2 FQGNSA. The CDR3 loop is CASSFRGPVETQYF. In DNA form, the CDR3 reads TGTGCCAGCAGCTTTCGGGGGCCAGTGGAGACCCAGTACTTC.

Many counts were recorded for this clonotype. The V and J genes are TRBV6-5 and TRBJ1-5; TRBD1 agrees at 10 bases. The CDR3 runs to 14 residues. V was pared by 6 bases and J by 5 bases, with 4 bases of the junction left unmatched. Germline CDR1 MNHEY, CDR2 SVGAGI. The CDR3 DNA reads TGTGCCAGCAGCCGAGGGACAGGGGATCAGCCCCAGCATTTT. Its translation is CASSRGTGDQPQHF.

This clonotype was seen many times. J is TRBJ2-3 and V is TRBV20-1; 10 nucleotides match TRBD2. Looked up from germline, CDR1 is DFQATT and CDR2 is SNEGSKA (reference sequence). The CDR3 is 18 amino acids. V was clipped by 0 bases and J by 3 bases; unmatched bases: 12. The chain's CDR3 is CSARDQKRGGLRTDTQYF. In nucleotides, the CDR3 is TGCAGTGCTAGAGATCAGAAGCGGGGGGGCCTAAGGACAGATACGCAGTATTTT.

At least ten counts were recorded for this clonotype. This sequence joins TRBV5-5 and TRBJ1-1; D uncertain. CDR1 and CDR2 (germline): SGHKS, YYEKEE (reference sequence). Between the trimmed V and J ends, which lost 3 bases and 1 base, there was a span of 7 bases. The CDR3 length is 13 residues. CDR3: CASSYTANTEAFF. In nucleotides, the CDR3 is TGTGCCAGCAGCTATACAGCGAACACTGAAGCTTTCTTT.

V and J are TRBV6-5 and TRBJ1-1; D is possibly TRBD1 (6 bases). The CDR3 is made up of 15 amino acids. Germline CDR1 is MNHEY and CDR2 is SVGAGI. V lost 8 bases and J lost 0, with 16 bases in between. CDR3 in amino acids: CASQRDNPMNTEAFF. In nucleotides, the CDR3 is TGTGCCAGCCAACGGGACAACCCGATGAACACTGAAGCTTTCTTT.

This clonotype appeared many times. The chain recombines TRBV5-1 with TRBJ2-2; possibly TRBD1 for D (5 bases). The CDR3 contains 15 residues. The germline gives CDR1 SGHRS, CDR2 YFSETQ. Deletions cut 4 bases from V and 1 base from J, with 11 bases between. The CDR3 DNA follows: TGCGCCAGCAGCCCCTCAGGGCGGAACACCGGGGAGCTGTTTTTT. This sequence encodes CASSPSGRNTGELFF.

This clonotype was found many times. The chain is built from TRBV7-9 and TRBJ2-1; D is possibly TRBD1 or TRBD2 (7 bases each). V was trimmed by 5 bases and J by 5 bases, leaving 16 bases between them. CDR1 SEHNR and CDR2 FQNEAQ come from the germline V gene (reference sequence). The CDR3 extends over 15 amino acids. The CDR3 DNA reads TGTGCCAGCAGCCAGGGGGGGACTCCTAACAATGAGCAGTTCTTC. It specifies CASSQGGTPNNEQFF.

This clonotype was detected many times. The chain recombines TRBV5-1 with TRBJ1-1; D uncertain. Germline V gives CDR1 SGHRS, CDR2 YFSETQ. The CDR3 contains 13 residues. Deletions cut 1 base from V and 8 bases from J, with 12 bases between. The CDR3 region has the DNA TGCGCCAGCAGCTTGAGCATTCAAGGAGAAGCTTTCTTT. Translating it yields CASSLSIQGEAFF.

This clonotype has ten or more counts. The V call is TRBV19, the J call TRBJ1-5; tentatively, D is TRBD1 (5 bases). The CDR3 consists of 14 residues. The V gene's germline CDR1 is LNHDA and CDR2 SQIVND (reference sequence). With 7 bases removed from V and 2 bases from J, the gap between germline ends came to 12 bases. The CDR3 nucleotides are TGTGCCAGTATCCCCCGGGGGGGCAATCAGCCCCAGCATTTT. Amino acids: CASIPRGGNQPQHF.

This clonotype was observed a handful of times. The rearrangement links TRBV4-1 to TRBJ2-2; TRBD1 might be the D (5 bases). CDR1 is MGHRA and CDR2 is YSYEKL in the germline V gene. This CDR3 is built from 14 residues. Trimming took off 3 bases at V and 6 bases at J, with 11 bases between the two ends. CDR3 in DNA: TGCGCCAGCAGCCATGGACCCAGGGCCGGGGAGCTGTTTTTT. Protein sequence: CASSHGPRAGELFF.

This clonotype was counted at least ten times. This chain connects TRBV7-9 to TRBJ2-3, with unresolved D. The CDR3 length is 14 residues. Germline V gene lookup returns CDR1 SEHNR and CDR2 FQNEAQ (reference sequence). Trimming pared 1 base from V and 4 bases from J, leaving 9 bases between. The CDR3 DNA sequence: TGTGCCAGCAGCTTAGAGTCGGCTCCAGATACGCAGTATTTT. This gives the protein CASSLESAPDTQYF.

The chain has TRBV2 and TRBJ1-2; 7 bases fit TRBD1. Trimming took 6 bases from V and 4 from J; bases not matched to a gene: 11. The CDR3 runs to 15 residues. Germline lookup yields CDR1 SNHLY and CDR2 FYNNEI. Here the CDR3 DNA reads TGTGCCAGCAGGGGAGACAGGGTCCCTACCTATGGCTACACCTTC. It codes for CASRGDRVPTYGYTF.